A single T cell receptor (beta chain) is shown here with its context. Its antigen remains unidentified. This sample was taken from a study of CD8+ T cells in alopecia areata. Study-level results: Scalp clonality, along with expanded CD8+ clones among the top 100, was significantly decreased by tofacitinib. Lesional tissue from the scalp (especially in alopecia totalis/universalis) showed higher clonality than normal scalp. It was observed that many expanded lesional clones persisted in scalp and blood during tofacitinib.

Sequencing relied on a cDNA template that was reverse transcribed from extracted RNA. The assay was immunoSEQ multiplex PCR, and TCRdb's table has in-frame clones only and misses some. The table has 35,000 to 45,000 clones, roughly 92% seen once. Germline CDR1 MNHEY, CDR2 SMNVEV (reference sequence). The CDR3 covers 14 residues. Trimming shortened V by 10 bases and J by 6 bases, and 22 bases separated the two germline ends. The treatment here: oral pan-JAK inhibitor, 5-10 mg twice daily. Samples from alopecia areata patients were lesional scalp punch biopsies and peripheral blood. The specimen was CD8+ T cells sorted from blood, collected at week 24, from a patient treated with tofacitinib. This TCR was recovered from a human donor with alopecia areata. The V call is TRBV27, the J call TRBJ2-7, with D maybe TRBD2 (7 bases). This CDR3 reads CATRRGGPPSEQYF. The CDR3 DNA reads TGTGCCACCCGTAGGGGGGGGCCTCCTTCCGAGCAGTACTTC.